This T cell receptor (beta chain) was observed in a study of chronic HIV infection and antiretroviral therapy. This clonotype was detected ten times or more. This CDR3 has 12 residues. Germline CDR1 is SEHNR and CDR2 is FQNEAQ (reference sequence). Trimming took 1 base from V and 12 from J; bases not matched to a gene: 4. TCRdb processed the 5' RACE reads anew with MiXCR; each CDR3 protein has one entry. The repertoire holds about 31,000 distinct CDR3 sequences, 8% to 10% seen once, with about 2.4% in the top ten. This chain joins TRBV7-9 and TRBJ1-2; 8 bases are a match to TRBD1. The sequence was obtained from an adult who had HIV and had not received antiretroviral therapy, or was an uninfected healthy control (not recorded which). Sequenced sample: peripheral blood. CDR3 nucleotides: TGTGCCAGCAGCTTAGATTTGACAGGGGACACCTTC. The encoded protein is CASSLDLTGDTF.